This section outlines one T cell receptor (beta chain) sequence together with its context. The antigen remains unidentified. Trimming took 4 bases from V and 6 from J; bases not matched to a gene: 2. The CDR3 length is 13 residues. CDR1 and CDR2 from the germline V gene are SGHTA and FQGTGA. The data belong to a study of graft-versus-host responses after intestinal transplantation. The study, taken as a whole, reports: Marrow from the recipient contained GvH clones, some of which had appeared first in ileum or blood. Those patients showing graft-donor T cell macrochimerism displayed high graft-versus-host to host-versus-graft clonal ratios in allografts.

The assay was immunoSEQ multiplex PCR, and TCRdb's table has in-frame clones only and misses some. Of around 67,000 clones detected, around 91% appear once; the ten largest clones hold less than 5%. This TCR was recovered from a human donor who was the organ donor for an intestinal transplant. Sequenced here: unstimulated CD8+ T cells sorted from spleen or lymph node cells, sampled before transplant. J is TRBJ2-1 and V is TRBV7-3; 8 nucleotides match TRBD1. The chain's CDR3 is CASSSGQGNEQFF. In DNA, the CDR3 is TGTGCCAGCAGCTCAGGACAGGGCAATGAGCAGTTCTTC.